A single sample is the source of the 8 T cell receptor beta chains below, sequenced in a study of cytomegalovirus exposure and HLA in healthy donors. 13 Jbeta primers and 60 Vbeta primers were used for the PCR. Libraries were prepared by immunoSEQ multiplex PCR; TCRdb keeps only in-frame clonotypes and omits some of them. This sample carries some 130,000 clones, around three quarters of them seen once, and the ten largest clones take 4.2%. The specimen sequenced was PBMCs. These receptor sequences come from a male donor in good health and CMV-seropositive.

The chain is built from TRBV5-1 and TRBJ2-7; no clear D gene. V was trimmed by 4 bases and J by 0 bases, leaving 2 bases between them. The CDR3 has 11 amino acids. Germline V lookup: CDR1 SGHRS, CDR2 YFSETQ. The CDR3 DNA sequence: TGCGCCAGCAGCCACTCCTACGAGCAGTACTTC. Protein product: CASSHSYEQYF.

CDR3 DNA: TGTGCCAGCAGCATCAATCCCTACAATGAGCAGTTCTTC. It encodes CASSINPYNEQFF. The rearrangement uses TRBV7-2 and TRBJ2-1; no firm D call. The CDR3 contains 13 residues. The germline V and J ends were trimmed by 5 bases and 2 bases, with 7 bases remaining between them. Germline V CDR1 and CDR2: SGHTA, FQGNSA. Full variable domain (outside the CDR3, taken from reference TRBV7-2 and TRBJ2-1): GAGVSQSPSNKVTEKGKDVELRCDPISGHTALYWYRQSLGQGLEFLIYFQGNSAPDKSGLPSDRFSAERTGGSVSTLTIQRTQQEDSAVYLCASSINPYNEQFFGPGTRLTVL.

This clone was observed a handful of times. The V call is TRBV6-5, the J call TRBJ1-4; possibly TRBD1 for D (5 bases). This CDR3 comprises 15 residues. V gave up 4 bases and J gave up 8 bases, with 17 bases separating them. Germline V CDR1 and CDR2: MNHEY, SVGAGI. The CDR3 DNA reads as TGTGCCAGCAGTTTCACGGGGGGGGTGAGAGAAAAACTGTTTTTT. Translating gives CASSFTGGVREKLFF.

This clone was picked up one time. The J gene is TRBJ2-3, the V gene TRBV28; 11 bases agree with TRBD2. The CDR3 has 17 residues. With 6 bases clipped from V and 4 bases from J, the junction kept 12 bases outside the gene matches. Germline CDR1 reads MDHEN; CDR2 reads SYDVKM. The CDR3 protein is CASRKTVAGGPADTQYF. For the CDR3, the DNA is TGTGCCAGCAGAAAAACGGTAGCGGGGGGGCCCGCAGATACGCAGTATTTT. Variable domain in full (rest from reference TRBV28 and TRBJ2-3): DVKVTQSSRYLVKRTGEKVFLECVQDMDHENMFWYRQDPGLGLRLIYFSYDVKMKEKGDIPEGYSVSREKKERFSLILESASTNQTSMYLCASRKTVAGGPADTQYFGPGTRLTVL.

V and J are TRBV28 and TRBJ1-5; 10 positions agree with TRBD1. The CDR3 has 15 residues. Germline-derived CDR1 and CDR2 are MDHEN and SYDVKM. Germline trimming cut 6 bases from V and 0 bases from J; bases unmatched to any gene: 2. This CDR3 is CASRTGGISNQPQHF. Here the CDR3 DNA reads TGTGCCAGCAGGACAGGGGGCATTAGCAATCAGCCCCAGCATTTT.

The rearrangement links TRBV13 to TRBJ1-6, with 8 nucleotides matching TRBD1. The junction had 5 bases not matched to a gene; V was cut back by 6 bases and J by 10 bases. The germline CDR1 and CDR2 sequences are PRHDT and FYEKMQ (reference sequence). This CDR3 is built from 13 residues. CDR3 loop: CASSTDRGSPLHF. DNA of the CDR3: TGTGCCAGCAGTACTGACAGGGGATCACCCCTCCACTTT.

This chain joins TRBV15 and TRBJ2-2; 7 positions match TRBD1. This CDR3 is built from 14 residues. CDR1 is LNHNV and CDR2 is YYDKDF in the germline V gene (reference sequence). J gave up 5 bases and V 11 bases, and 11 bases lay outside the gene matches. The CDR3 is CAAAPGQLTGELFF. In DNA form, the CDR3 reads TGTGCCGCCGCTCCGGGACAGTTAACCGGGGAGCTGTTTTTT.

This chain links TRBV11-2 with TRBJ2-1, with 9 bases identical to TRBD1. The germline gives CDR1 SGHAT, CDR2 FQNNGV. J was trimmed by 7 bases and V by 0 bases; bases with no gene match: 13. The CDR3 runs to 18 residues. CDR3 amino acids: CASSLEYGTGGPSNEQFF. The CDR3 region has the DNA TGTGCCAGCAGCTTAGAATACGGAACAGGGGGCCCTTCTAATGAGCAGTTCTTC.